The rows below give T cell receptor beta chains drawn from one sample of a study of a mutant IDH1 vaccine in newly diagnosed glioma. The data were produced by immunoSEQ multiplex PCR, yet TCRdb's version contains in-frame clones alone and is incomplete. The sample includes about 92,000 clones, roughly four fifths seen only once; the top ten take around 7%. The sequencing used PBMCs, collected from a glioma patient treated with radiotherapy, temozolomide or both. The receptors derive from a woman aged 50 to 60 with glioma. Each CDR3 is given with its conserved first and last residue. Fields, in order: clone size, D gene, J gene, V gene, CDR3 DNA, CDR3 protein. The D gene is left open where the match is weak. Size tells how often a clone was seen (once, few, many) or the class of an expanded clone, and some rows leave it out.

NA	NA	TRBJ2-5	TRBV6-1	TGTGCCAGCAGTGAAGCGGGGGGGCGGGAGACCCAGTACTTC	CASSEAGGRETQYF
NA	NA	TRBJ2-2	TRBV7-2	TGTGCCAGCAGCTTAGCTGGCCAGGGGAACACCGGGGAGCTGTTTTTT	CASSLAGQGNTGELFF
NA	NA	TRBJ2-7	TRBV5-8	TGTGCCAGCAGCTTGGGACGGAGCTCCTACGAGCAGTACTTC	CASSLGRSSYEQYF
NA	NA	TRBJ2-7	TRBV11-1	TGTGCCAGCAGCTTAGGCCCAGAGGCCTACGAGCAGTACTTC	CASSLGPEAYEQYF
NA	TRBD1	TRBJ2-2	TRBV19	TGTGCCAGTAGCCCGGGACAGGCGGTGACCGGGGAGCTGTTTTTT	CASSPGQAVTGELFF
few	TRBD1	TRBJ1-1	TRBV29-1	TGCAGCGTCCAGGAGGGGGCGACGACTGAAGCTTTCTTT	CSVQEGATTEAFF
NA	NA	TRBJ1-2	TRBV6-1	TGTGCCAGCAGTGGGGGACGGGCCTATGGCTACACCTTC	CASSGGRAYGYTF
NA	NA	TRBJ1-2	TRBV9	TGTGCCAGCAGCGTAGTTGGGAGTGGCTACACCTTC	CASSVVGSGYTF
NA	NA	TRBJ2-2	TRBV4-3	TGCGCCAGCAGCCTCCAAAGTGGTTCGGGCACCGGGGAGCTGTTTTTT	CASSLQSGSGTGELFF
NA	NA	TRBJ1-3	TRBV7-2	TGTGCCAGCAGCACTCATTTCTCTGGAAACACCATATATTTT	CASSTHFSGNTIYF
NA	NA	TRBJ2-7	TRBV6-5	TGTGCCAGCAGTTACGCGGAGATAGCTTCCGAGCAGTACTTC	CASSYAEIASEQYF
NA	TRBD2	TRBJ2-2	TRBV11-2	TGTGCCAGCAGCTGGGGCGGGGGGGCCGGCACCGGGGAGCTGTTTTTT	CASSWGGGAGTGELFF
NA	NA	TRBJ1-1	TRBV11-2	TGTGCCAGCAGCCTCTCACCCGGGCTGAACACTGAAGCTTTCTTT	CASSLSPGLNTEAFF
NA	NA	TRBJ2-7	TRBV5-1	TGCGCCAGCAGCTTGGAATACGAGCAGTACTTC	CASSLEYEQYF
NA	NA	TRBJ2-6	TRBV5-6	TGTGCCAGCAGCCTTACAGTACGGTACTCTGAGGCCAACGTCCTGACTTTC	CASSLTVRYSEANVLTF
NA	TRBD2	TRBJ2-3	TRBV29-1	TGCAGCGTGGGAGGGATACACACAGATACGCAGTATTTT	CSVGGIHTDTQYF
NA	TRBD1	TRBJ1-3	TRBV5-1	TGCGCCAGCAGCTCGACAGGGAGCTCTGGAAACACCATATATTTT	CASSSTGSSGNTIYF
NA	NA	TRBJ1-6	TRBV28	TGTGCCAGCAGTCTCTCCCCAGGACGGCATTCACCCCTCCACTTT	CASSLSPGRHSPLHF
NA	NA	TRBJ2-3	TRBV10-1	TGCGCCAGCAGTGAGGGGGGGACAGATACGCAGTATTTT	CASSEGGTDTQYF
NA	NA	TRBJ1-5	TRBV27	TGTGCCACCGAGCGAACAGGGAGTGGCAATCAGCCCCAGCATTTT	CATERTGSGNQPQHF
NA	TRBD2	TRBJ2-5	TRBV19	TGTGCCAGCTCCGGGACTAGCCGAGAGACCCAGTACTTC	CASSGTSRETQYF
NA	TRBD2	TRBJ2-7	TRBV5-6	TGTGCCAGCAGCTCGCGTGGGCGGGGGGCGCACTCCTACGAGCAGTACTTC	CASSSRGRGAHSYEQYF
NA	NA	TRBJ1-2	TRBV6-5	TGTGCCAGCAGTTCGGACAGAAATAACTATGGCTACACCTTC	CASSSDRNNYGYTF
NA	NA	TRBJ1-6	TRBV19	TGTGCCAGTAGTTTAGGGTCGATAACGGTTTCACCCCTCCACTTT	CASSLGSITVSPLHF
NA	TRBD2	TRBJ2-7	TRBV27	TGTGCCAGCAGCCGGACTAGCGGGGGCTACGAGCAGTACTTC	CASSRTSGGYEQYF
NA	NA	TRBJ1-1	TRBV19	TGTGCCAGTAGTATTAAACAGGTCACTGAAGCTTTCTTT	CASSIKQVTEAFF